A selection of T cell receptor beta chains follows, all from one sample in a study of shared clonotypes between healthy human individuals. Produced via immunoSEQ multiplex PCR; TCRdb's table is partial and in-frame only. Of about 2.5 million clones in the sample, around 92% were seen once. Sequenced sample: naive CD4+ T cells from PBMCs. These receptors all stem from a man younger than 35 in good health. Some clones in this sample may be carry-over from other donors' samples. Each CDR3 is given with its conserved first and last residue. Fields, in order: clone size, D gene, J gene, V gene, CDR3 protein, CDR3 DNA. A D gene is named only where the DNA matches it firmly. The size of a clone is reported for some rows only, either as once, few or many, or as a class for expanded clones.

size: NA; D: NA; J: TRBJ2-3; V: TRBV6-4; CDR3: CASSDPGRGDTQYF; DNA: TGTGCCAGCAGTGACCCGGGGCGCGGAGATACGCAGTATTTT
size: NA; D: NA; J: TRBJ2-5; V: TRBV10-2; CDR3: CASRDSQETQYF; DNA: TGCGCCAGCAGAGACAGTCAAGAGACCCAGTACTTC
size: NA; D: NA; J: TRBJ2-5; V: TRBV28; CDR3: CASGGGWETQYF; DNA: TGTGCCAGCGGGGGGGGCTGGGAGACCCAGTACTTC
size: few; D: NA; J: TRBJ2-3; V: TRBV11-2; CDR3: CASSPGLDTQYF; DNA: TGTGCCAGCAGCCCCGGTTTGGATACGCAGTATTTT
size: NA; D: TRBD2; J: TRBJ2-1; V: TRBV11-3; CDR3: CASSQRWNSGSNEQFF; DNA: TGTGCCAGCAGCCAACGCTGGAATAGCGGGAGTAATGAGCAGTTCTTC
size: NA; D: TRBD1; J: TRBJ2-3; V: TRBV2; CDR3: CASIRDRVVDDTQYF; DNA: TGTGCCAGCATCCGGGACAGAGTTGTTGACGATACGCAGTATTTT
size: NA; D: NA; J: TRBJ1-6; V: TRBV20-1; CDR3: CSARGAQLHF; DNA: TGCAGTGCTAGAGGAGCCCAACTCCACTTT
size: NA; D: NA; J: TRBJ2-2; V: TRBV7-3; CDR3: CASSLIGQGMSGELFF; DNA: TGTGCCAGCAGCTTAATTGGGCAGGGAATGTCCGGGGAGCTGTTTTTT
size: NA; D: TRBD1; J: TRBJ1-2; V: TRBV5-1; CDR3: CASSLRDRAYGYTF; DNA: TGCGCCAGCAGCCTCCGGGACAGGGCCTATGGCTACACCTTC
size: once; D: NA; J: TRBJ2-1; V: TRBV4-1; CDR3: CASSQPEFYNEQFF; DNA: TGCGCCAGCAGCCAACCTGAATTCTACAATGAGCAGTTCTTC
size: NA; D: TRBD2; J: TRBJ2-1; V: TRBV11-2; CDR3: CASSPLEGGYNEQFF; DNA: TGTGCCAGCAGCCCGTTGGAGGGAGGGTACAATGAGCAGTTCTTC
size: NA; D: NA; J: TRBJ2-1; V: TRBV7-9; CDR3: CASSSSPYNEQFF; DNA: TGTGCCAGCAGCTCTTCCCCCTACAATGAGCAGTTCTTC
size: few; D: NA; J: TRBJ1-2; V: TRBV11-2; CDR3: CASSLYQGHGYTF; DNA: TGTGCCAGCAGCTTATACCAGGGTCATGGCTACACCTTC
size: NA; D: NA; J: TRBJ1-1; V: TRBV28; CDR3: CASSPRRAVNTEAFF; DNA: TGTGCCAGCTCTCCCCGGAGGGCAGTGAACACTGAAGCTTTCTTT
size: NA; D: NA; J: TRBJ2-5; V: TRBV4-2; CDR3: CASSQESRLQETQYF; DNA: TGTGCCAGCAGCCAAGAGTCCAGACTTCAAGAGACCCAGTACTTC
size: few; D: NA; J: TRBJ1-1; V: TRBV15; CDR3: CATSKHIGLNTEAFF; DNA: TGTGCCACCAGCAAACATATAGGGTTGAACACTGAAGCTTTCTTT
size: NA; D: TRBD2; J: TRBJ2-1; V: TRBV9; CDR3: CASSIGGLAGSYNEQFF; DNA: TGTGCCAGCAGCATAGGGGGGCTAGCGGGATCCTACAATGAGCAGTTCTTC
size: NA; D: NA; J: TRBJ1-5; V: TRBV5-1; CDR3: CASSLGGDNQPQHF; DNA: TGCGCCAGCAGTCTAGGGGGTGACAATCAGCCCCAGCATTTT
size: NA; D: NA; J: TRBJ1-4; V: TRBV7-9; CDR3: CASSPRTGFNEKLFF; DNA: TGTGCCAGCAGCCCGCGAACAGGGTTTAATGAAAAACTGTTTTTT
size: NA; D: NA; J: TRBJ1-1; V: TRBV4-1; CDR3: CASSQEGGRTEAFF; DNA: TGCGCCAGCAGCCAAGAGGGCGGGCGCACTGAAGCTTTCTTT
size: NA; D: TRBD2; J: TRBJ2-2; V: TRBV19; CDR3: CASNSGRASTGELFF; DNA: TGTGCCAGTAATAGCGGGAGGGCCAGCACCGGGGAGCTGTTTTTT
size: few; D: NA; J: TRBJ1-5; V: TRBV15; CDR3: CATSRGNQPQHF; DNA: TGTGCCACCAGCAGAGGCAATCAGCCCCAGCATTTT
size: NA; D: TRBD1; J: TRBJ1-1; V: TRBV7-2; CDR3: CASSWDRSTEAFF; DNA: TGTGCCAGCAGCTGGGACAGGTCCACTGAAGCTTTCTTT
size: NA; D: NA; J: TRBJ1-1; V: TRBV2; CDR3: CASRIQGSTEAFF; DNA: TGTGCCAGCAGAATACAGGGATCCACTGAAGCTTTCTTT
size: NA; D: NA; J: TRBJ1-2; V: TRBV10-3; CDR3: CAISEPAAGEGYTF; DNA: TGTGCCATCAGTGAGCCTGCAGCGGGCGAAGGCTACACCTTC
size: NA; D: TRBD2; J: TRBJ2-1; V: TRBV19; CDR3: CASKITGTSGGGLFNEQFF; DNA: TGTGCCAGTAAAATCACCGGGACTAGCGGGGGAGGTCTATTCAATGAGCAGTTCTTC
size: NA; D: NA; J: TRBJ2-2; V: TRBV5-1; CDR3: CASSLVVNTGELFF; DNA: TGCGCCAGCAGCTTGGTCGTGAACACCGGGGAGCTGTTTTTT
size: NA; D: NA; J: TRBJ2-6; V: TRBV4-3; CDR3: CATQSSAAF; DNA: TGCGCCACGCAGTCTAGCGCGGCTTTC
size: NA; D: TRBD1; J: TRBJ1-1; V: TRBV5-6; CDR3: CASSRVQGALTDTEAFF; DNA: TGTGCCAGCAGCCGAGTACAGGGGGCACTGACGGACACTGAAGCTTTCTTT
size: NA; D: NA; J: TRBJ2-1; V: TRBV6-5; CDR3: CATTRGESGEQFF; DNA: TGTGCCACAACTAGGGGGGAGTCGGGAGAGCAGTTCTTC
size: NA; D: NA; J: TRBJ2-1; V: TRBV2; CDR3: CASSEIRSYNEQFF; DNA: TGTGCCAGCAGTGAAATCAGGTCCTACAATGAGCAGTTCTTC
size: NA; D: NA; J: TRBJ2-6; V: TRBV19; CDR3: CASSLGVGANVLTF; DNA: TGTGCCAGTAGTTTGGGGGTAGGGGCCAACGTCCTGACTTTC
size: NA; D: NA; J: TRBJ2-1; V: TRBV19; CDR3: CASSMAGSLGALRNEQFF; DNA: TGTGCCAGTAGTATGGCGGGTTCCCTGGGGGCCCTCAGGAATGAGCAGTTCTTC
size: NA; D: NA; J: TRBJ2-2; V: TRBV5-1; CDR3: CASSSMDSGELFF; DNA: TGCGCCAGCAGCTCGATGGACAGCGGGGAGCTGTTTTTT
size: NA; D: NA; J: TRBJ2-5; V: TRBV4-1; CDR3: CASSQELTVKGTQYF; DNA: TGCGCCAGCAGCCAAGAGCTAACGGTGAAGGGGACCCAGTACTTC
size: NA; D: NA; J: TRBJ1-6; V: TRBV25-1; CDR3: CASSDSDRLYNSPLHF; DNA: TGTGCCAGCAGCGATTCGGACAGACTTTATAATTCACCCCTCCACTTT
size: NA; D: TRBD2; J: TRBJ2-7; V: TRBV27; CDR3: CASSTGLAGASNLYEQYF; DNA: TGTGCCAGCAGTACAGGACTAGCGGGAGCCTCGAACCTCTACGAGCAGTACTTC
size: once; D: NA; J: TRBJ2-7; V: TRBV19; CDR3: CASSGGIGYEQYF; DNA: TGTGCCAGTAGTGGGGGAATAGGATACGAGCAGTACTTC
size: NA; D: NA; J: TRBJ2-3; V: TRBV18; CDR3: CASSPRVETPQYF; DNA: TGTGCCAGCTCACCACGAGTGGAAACACCGCAGTATTTT
size: few; D: TRBD1; J: TRBJ1-5; V: TRBV2; CDR3: CASSPGTGGHQPQHF; DNA: TGTGCCAGCAGCCCAGGGACAGGGGGCCATCAGCCCCAGCATTTT
size: NA; D: NA; J: TRBJ2-5; V: TRBV5-4; CDR3: CASSTTGGETETQYF; DNA: TGTGCCAGCAGCACCACAGGGGGGGAGACAGAGACCCAGTACTTC
size: NA; D: NA; J: TRBJ1-5; V: TRBV7-2; CDR3: CASSLVGIGGNQPQHF; DNA: TGTGCCAGCAGCTTAGTTGGGATCGGAGGCAATCAGCCCCAGCATTTT
size: NA; D: NA; J: TRBJ2-2; V: TRBV25-1; CDR3: CASSRGGGDTGELFF; DNA: TGTGCCAGCAGTCGGGGAGGGGGCGACACCGGGGAGCTGTTTTTT
size: NA; D: NA; J: TRBJ2-7; V: TRBV7-9; CDR3: CASSLAGGYEQYF; DNA: TGTGCCAGCAGCTTAGCGGGTGGATACGAGCAGTACTTC
size: NA; D: NA; J: TRBJ1-1; V: TRBV27; CDR3: CASSLSGRVPEAFF; DNA: TGTGCCAGCAGTTTATCGGGCAGGGTGCCTGAAGCTTTCTTT
size: once; D: TRBD1; J: TRBJ1-1; V: TRBV5-1; CDR3: CASSLSRDRAEAFF; DNA: TGCGCCAGCAGCTTGAGCAGGGACAGAGCTGAAGCTTTCTTT
size: NA; D: NA; J: TRBJ1-2; V: TRBV27; CDR3: CASSLGGAGGYTF; DNA: TGTGCCAGCAGTTTAGGGGGGGCGGGTGGCTACACCTTC
size: NA; D: TRBD2; J: TRBJ2-1; V: TRBV25-1; CDR3: CASSHRTSGRASEQFF; DNA: TGTGCCAGCAGCCACAGGACTAGCGGGAGGGCCTCTGAGCAGTTCTTC
size: NA; D: TRBD1; J: TRBJ2-1; V: TRBV5-1; CDR3: CASSVGTGNEQFF; DNA: TGCGCCAGCAGCGTTGGGACAGGCAATGAGCAGTTCTTC